The T cell receptor (beta chain) under discussion was sequenced for a study of identical twins. TCRdb reanalysed the 5' RACE reads using MiXCR and keeps one entry per CDR3 protein. The sample gives roughly 250,000 distinct CDR3 sequences, 6.5% to 9% of which show up once; around 5% is in the top ten. V dropped 1 base and J dropped 9 bases, with 16 bases sitting between them. The CDR3 is made up of 15 amino acids. Germline loops: CDR1 SEHNR, CDR2 FQNEAQ (reference sequence). The same sample was also studied in work on yellow fever vaccine responses in identical twins.

The TCR sequence derives from a woman aged 18 to 35 in good health. The chain carries TRBV7-9 and TRBJ2-1, with D uncertain. The sequenced sample was CD8+ T cells sorted from blood. The CDR3 DNA reads TGTGCCAGCAGCTTAGAGGGCTTGATTTTTAGTGAGCAGTTCTTC. Amino acids: CASSLEGLIFSEQFF.